This T cell receptor (beta chain) stems from a study of radiation and T cells in renal cell carcinoma. Study-wide points: Pretreatment tumor biopsies were lacking, so baseline clonotypes are unknown.

As for time point: blood 4 weeks post-SBRT, at nephrectomy. Treatment indicated: 15 Gy SBRT to primary tumor, nephrectomy 4 weeks later. Nephrectomy followed 15 Gy stereotactic body radiation by 4 weeks. Points on this clone: Antigen: not known.

Produced via immunoSEQ multiplex PCR; TCRdb's table is partial and in-frame only. The data hold approximately 80,000 clones, with 70% to 90% observed a single time. The V and J ends lost 1 base and 2 bases, in that order; junction bases with no gene match: 4. Germline V gene lookup returns CDR1 SGHVS and CDR2 FNYEAQ. CDR3 length: 15 residues. The receptor was derived from a woman aged 70 to 79 with renal cell carcinoma. Sequences were derived from blood, sampled from a patient whose treatment included radiotherapy and nephrectomy. V gene TRBV7-6 combines with J gene TRBJ1-1, with TRBD1 identical over 7 bases. The CDR3 DNA follows: TGTGCCAGCAGCTTAGGACAGGGCTCTAACACTGAAGCTTTCTTT. Amino acid sequence: CASSLGQGSNTEAFF. The entire variable domain, with the rest obtained from reference TRBV7-6 and TRBJ1-1, is as follows: GAGVSQSPRYKVTKRGQDVALRCDPISGHVSLYWYRQALGQGPEFLTYFNYEAQQDKSGLPNDRFSAERPEGSISTLTIQRTEQRDSAMYRCASSLGQGSNTEAFFGQGTRLTVV.